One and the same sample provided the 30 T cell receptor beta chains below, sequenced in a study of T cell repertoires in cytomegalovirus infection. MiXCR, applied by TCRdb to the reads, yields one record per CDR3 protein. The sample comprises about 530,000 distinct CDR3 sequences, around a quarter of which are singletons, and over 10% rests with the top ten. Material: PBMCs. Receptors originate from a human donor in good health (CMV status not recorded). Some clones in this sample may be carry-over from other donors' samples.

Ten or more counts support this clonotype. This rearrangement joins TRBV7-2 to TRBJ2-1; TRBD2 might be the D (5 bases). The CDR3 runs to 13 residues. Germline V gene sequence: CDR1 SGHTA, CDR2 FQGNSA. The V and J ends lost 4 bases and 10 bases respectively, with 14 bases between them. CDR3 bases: TGTGCCAGCAGCTCCATACATAGGGAGGAGCAGTTCTTC. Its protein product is CASSSIHREEQFF. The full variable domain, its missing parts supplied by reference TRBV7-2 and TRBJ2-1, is GAGVSQSPSNKVTEKGKDVELRCDPISGHTALYWYRQSLGQGLEFLIYFQGNSAPDKSGLPSDRFSAERTGGSVSTLTIQRTQQEDSAVYLCASSSIHREEQFFGPGTRLTVL.

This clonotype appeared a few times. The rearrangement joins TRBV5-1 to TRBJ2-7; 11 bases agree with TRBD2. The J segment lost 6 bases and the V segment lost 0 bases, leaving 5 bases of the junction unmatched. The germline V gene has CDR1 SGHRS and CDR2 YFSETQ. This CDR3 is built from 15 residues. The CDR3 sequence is CASSLEASGRSEQYV. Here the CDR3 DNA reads TGCGCCAGCAGCTTGGAGGCTAGCGGGAGGAGCGAGCAGTACGTC.

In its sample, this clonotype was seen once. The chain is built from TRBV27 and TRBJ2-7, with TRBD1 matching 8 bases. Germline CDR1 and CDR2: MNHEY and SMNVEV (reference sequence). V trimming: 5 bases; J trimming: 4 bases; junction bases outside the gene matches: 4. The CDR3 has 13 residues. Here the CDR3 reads CASSDRGGYEQYF. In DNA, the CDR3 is TGTGCCAGCAGTGACAGGGGTGGGTACGAGCAGTACTTC.

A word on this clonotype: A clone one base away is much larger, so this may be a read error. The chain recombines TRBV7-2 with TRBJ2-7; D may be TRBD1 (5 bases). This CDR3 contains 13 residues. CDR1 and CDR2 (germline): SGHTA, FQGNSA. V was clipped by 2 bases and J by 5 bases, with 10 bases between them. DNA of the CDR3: TGTGCCAGCAGCTTATTGCGGACAAACGAGCAGTACTTC. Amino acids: CASSLLRTNEQYF.

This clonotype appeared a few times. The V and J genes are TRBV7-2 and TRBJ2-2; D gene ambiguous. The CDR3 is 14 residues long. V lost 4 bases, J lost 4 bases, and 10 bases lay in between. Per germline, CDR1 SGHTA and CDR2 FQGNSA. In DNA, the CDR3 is TGTGCCAGCAGCTATAAACGTACCACCGGGGAGCTGTTTTTT. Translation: CASSYKRTTGELFF. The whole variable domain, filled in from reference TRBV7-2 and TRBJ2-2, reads GAGVSQSPSNKVTEKGKDVELRCDPISGHTALYWYRQSLGQGLEFLIYFQGNSAPDKSGLPSDRFSAERTGGSVSTLTIQRTQQEDSAVYLCASSYKRTTGELFFGEGSRLTVL.

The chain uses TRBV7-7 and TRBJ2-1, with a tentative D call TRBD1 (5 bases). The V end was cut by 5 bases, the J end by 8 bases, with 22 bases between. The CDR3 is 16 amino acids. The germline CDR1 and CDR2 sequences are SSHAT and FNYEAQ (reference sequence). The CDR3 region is CASSAIQLTVMDEQFF. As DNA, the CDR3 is TGTGCCAGCAGCGCGATCCAGTTGACAGTAATGGATGAGCAGTTCTTC.

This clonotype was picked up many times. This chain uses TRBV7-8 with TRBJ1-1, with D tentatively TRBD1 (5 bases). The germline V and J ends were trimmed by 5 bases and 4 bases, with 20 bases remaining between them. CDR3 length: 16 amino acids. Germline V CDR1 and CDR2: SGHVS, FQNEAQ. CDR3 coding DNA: TGTGCCAGCAGCCGTCGGACCGGGGGATTATTCACTGAAGCTTTCTTT. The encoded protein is CASSRRTGGLFTEAFF.

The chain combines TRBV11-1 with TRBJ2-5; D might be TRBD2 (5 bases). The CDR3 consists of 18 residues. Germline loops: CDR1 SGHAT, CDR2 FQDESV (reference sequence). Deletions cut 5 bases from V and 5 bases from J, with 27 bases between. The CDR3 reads CASSPGGRTTEVGETQYF. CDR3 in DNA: TGTGCCAGCAGCCCAGGCGGACGGACCACGGAGGTCGGGGAGACCCAGTACTTC.

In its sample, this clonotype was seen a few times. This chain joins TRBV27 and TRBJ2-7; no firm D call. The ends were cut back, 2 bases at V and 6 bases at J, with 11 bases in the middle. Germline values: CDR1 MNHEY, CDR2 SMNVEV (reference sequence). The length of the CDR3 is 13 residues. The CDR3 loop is CASSLNLASEQYV. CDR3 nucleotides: TGTGCCAGCAGTTTAAACCTGGCTAGCGAGCAGTACGTC.

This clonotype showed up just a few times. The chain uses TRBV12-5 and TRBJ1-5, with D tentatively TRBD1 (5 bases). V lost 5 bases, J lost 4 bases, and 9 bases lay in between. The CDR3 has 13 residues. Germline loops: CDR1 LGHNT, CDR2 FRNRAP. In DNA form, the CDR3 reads TGTGCTAGTGGTAAACAGGTTAATCAGCCCCAGCATTTT. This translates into CASGKQVNQPQHF.

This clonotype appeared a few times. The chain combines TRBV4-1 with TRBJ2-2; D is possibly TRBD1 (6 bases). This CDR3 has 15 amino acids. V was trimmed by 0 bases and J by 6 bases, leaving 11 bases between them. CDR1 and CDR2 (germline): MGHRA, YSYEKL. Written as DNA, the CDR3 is TGCGCCAGCAGCCAAGATCGATGGGGGCCCGGGGAGCTGTTTTTT. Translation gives CASSQDRWGPGELFF.

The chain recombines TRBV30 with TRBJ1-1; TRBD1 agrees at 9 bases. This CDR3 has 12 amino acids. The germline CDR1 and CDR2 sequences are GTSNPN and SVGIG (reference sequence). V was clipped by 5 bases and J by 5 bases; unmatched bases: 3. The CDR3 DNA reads TGTGCCTGGGGGACAGGGTGGACTGAAGCTTTCTTT. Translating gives CAWGTGWTEAFF.

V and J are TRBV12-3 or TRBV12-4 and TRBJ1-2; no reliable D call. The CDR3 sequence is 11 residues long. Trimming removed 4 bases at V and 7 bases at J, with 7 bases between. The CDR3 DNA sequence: TGTGCCAGCAGTTCACTAATTGGCTACACCTTC. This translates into CASSSLIGYTF.

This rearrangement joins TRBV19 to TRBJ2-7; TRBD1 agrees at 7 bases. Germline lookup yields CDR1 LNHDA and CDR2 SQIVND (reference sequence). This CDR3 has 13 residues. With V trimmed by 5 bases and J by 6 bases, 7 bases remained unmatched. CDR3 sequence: CASSHDRVSEQYV. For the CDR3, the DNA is TGTGCCAGTAGTCACGACAGGGTATCCGAGCAGTACGTC.

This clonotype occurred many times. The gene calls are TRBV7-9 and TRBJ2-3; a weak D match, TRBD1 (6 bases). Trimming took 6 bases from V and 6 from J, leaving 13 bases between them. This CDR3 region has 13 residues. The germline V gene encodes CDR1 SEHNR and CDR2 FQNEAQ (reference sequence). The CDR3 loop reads CASRPQGADTQYF. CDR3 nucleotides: TGTGCCAGCAGGCCACAGGGTGCGGATACGCAGTATTTT.

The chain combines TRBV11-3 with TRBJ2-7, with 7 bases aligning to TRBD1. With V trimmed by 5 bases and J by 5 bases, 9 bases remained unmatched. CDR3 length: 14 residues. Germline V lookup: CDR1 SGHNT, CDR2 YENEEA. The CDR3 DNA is TGTGCCAGCAGCCTAGGGGGCTTGGGCGACGAGCAGTACTTC. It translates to CASSLGGLGDEQYF.

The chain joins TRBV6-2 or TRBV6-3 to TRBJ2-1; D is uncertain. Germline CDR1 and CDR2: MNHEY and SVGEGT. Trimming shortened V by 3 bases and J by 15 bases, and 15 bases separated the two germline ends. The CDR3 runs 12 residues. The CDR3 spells CASSYSPPRVFF. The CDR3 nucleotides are TGTGCCAGCAGTTATTCCCCCCCTAGAGTGTTCTTC.

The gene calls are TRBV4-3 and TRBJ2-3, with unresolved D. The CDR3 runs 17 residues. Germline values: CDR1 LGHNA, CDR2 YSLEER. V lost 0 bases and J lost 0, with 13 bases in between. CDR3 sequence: CASSQDLLGSSTDTQYF. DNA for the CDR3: TGCGCCAGCAGCCAAGATCTACTGGGGTCTAGCACAGATACGCAGTATTTT.

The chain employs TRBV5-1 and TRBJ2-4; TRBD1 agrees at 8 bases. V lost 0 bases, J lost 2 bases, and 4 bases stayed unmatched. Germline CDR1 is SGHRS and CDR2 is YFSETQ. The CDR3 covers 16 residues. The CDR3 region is CASSLGTGWTKNIQYF. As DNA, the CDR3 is TGCGCCAGCAGCTTGGGGACAGGGTGGACCAAAAACATTCAGTACTTC.

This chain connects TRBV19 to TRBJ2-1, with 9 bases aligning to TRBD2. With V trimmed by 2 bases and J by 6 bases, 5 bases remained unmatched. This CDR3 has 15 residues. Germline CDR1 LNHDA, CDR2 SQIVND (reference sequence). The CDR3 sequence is CASSISGTSFNEQFF. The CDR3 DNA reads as TGTGCCAGTAGTATAAGCGGGACTAGCTTCAATGAGCAGTTCTTC.

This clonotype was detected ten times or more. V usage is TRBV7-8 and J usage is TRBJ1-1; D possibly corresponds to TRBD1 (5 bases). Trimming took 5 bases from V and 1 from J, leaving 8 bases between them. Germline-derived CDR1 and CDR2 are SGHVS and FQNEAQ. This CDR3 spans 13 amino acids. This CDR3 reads CASSRGGNTEAFF. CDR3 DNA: TGTGCCAGCAGCCGCGGGGGGAACACTGAAGCTTTCTTT.

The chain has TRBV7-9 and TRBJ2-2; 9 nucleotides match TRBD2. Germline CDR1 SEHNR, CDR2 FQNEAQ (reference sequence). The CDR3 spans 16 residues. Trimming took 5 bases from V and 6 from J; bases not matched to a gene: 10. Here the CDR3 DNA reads TGTGCCAGCAGCCGAAGTATGGCGGGAGGGCCCGGGGAGCTGTTTTTT. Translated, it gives CASSRSMAGGPGELFF.

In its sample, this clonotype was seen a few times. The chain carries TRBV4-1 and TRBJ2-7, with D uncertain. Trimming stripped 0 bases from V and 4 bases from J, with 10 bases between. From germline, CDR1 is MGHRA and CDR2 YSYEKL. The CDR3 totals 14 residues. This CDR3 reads CASSQEIGRYEQYF. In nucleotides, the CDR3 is TGCGCCAGCAGCCAAGAAATCGGCAGGTACGAGCAGTACTTC.

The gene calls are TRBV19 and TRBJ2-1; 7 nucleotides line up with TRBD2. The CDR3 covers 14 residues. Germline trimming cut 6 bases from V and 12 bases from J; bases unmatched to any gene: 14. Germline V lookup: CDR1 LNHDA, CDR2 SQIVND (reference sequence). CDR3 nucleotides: TGTGCCAGTAGCCCGACCGGGACTACTCTTGGGCAGTTCTTC. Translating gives CASSPTGTTLGQFF.

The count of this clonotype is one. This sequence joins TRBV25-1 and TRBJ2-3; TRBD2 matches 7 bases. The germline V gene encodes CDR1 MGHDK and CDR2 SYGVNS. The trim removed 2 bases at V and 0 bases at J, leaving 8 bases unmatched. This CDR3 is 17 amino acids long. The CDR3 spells CASSEPAGTQSTDTQYF. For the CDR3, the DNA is TGTGCCAGCAGTGAACCAGCGGGAACACAAAGCACAGATACGCAGTATTTT.

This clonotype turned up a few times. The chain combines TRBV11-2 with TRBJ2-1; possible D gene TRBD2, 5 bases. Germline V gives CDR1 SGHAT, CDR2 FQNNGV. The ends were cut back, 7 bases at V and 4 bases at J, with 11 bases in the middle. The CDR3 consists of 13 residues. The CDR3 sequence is CASKRIGYNEQFF. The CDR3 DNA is TGTGCCAGCAAGCGGATCGGATACAATGAGCAGTTCTTC.

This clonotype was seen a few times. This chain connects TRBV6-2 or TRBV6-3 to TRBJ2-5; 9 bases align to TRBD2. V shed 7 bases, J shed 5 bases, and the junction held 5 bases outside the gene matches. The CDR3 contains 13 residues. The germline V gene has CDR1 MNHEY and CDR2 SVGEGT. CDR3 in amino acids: CASKGTSIETQYF. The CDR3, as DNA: TGTGCCAGCAAAGGGACTAGCATTGAGACCCAGTACTTC.

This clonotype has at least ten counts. The CDR3 nucleotides read TGTGCCAGCAGCTTAGCCTTCGGGACAGGGCAAGAGACCCAGTACTTC. It is translated as CASSLAFGTGQETQYF. The rearrangement uses TRBV7-2 and TRBJ2-5, with TRBD1 matching over 9 bases. Trimming removed 0 bases from V and 2 bases from J; junction bases left unmatched: 4. Germline V gene data show CDR1 as SGHTA and CDR2 as FQGNSA. This CDR3 has 16 residues.

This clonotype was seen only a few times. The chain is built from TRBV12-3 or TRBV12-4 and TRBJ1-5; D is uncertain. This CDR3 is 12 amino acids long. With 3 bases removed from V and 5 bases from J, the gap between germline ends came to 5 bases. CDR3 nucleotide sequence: TGTGCCAGCAGTTTTGGATATCAGCCCCAGCATTTT. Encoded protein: CASSFGYQPQHF.

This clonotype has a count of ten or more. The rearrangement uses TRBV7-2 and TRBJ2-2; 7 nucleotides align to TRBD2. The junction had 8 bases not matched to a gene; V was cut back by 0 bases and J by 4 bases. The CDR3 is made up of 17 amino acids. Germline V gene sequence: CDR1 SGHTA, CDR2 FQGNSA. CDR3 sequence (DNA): TGTGCCAGCAGCTTAGCGCGAAGGGGAGGGCCCACCGGGGAGCTGTTTTTT. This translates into CASSLARRGGPTGELFF.